Listed below are T cell receptor beta chains from one sample, sequenced in a study of regulatory and conventional T cells in RAG deficiency. The protocol was immunoSEQ multiplex PCR, while the TCRdb copy is restricted to in-frame clones and leaves out a portion. The table includes 30,000 to 40,000 clones, approximately 91% detected once. The sample was also reused in another study, on regulatory T cells.

Sample: CD8+ T cells sorted from blood. Receptor source: a human donor in good health. Both conserved end residues are part of each CDR3. D genes are given only for firm matches. Not every row has a clone size; where given, it reads once, few, many or a size class.

clone_size	v_call	d_call	j_call	cdr3_aa	cdr3_nt
.	TRBV14	TRBD2	TRBJ2-7	CASSQVVSKVGTSLSEQYF	TGTGCCAGCAGCCAAGTTGTTAGTAAGGTCGGGACTAGTCTATCCGAGCAGTACTTC
.	TRBV19	.	TRBJ1-1	CASSIGSNTEAFF	TGTGCCAGTAGTATAGGTTCCAACACTGAAGCTTTCTTT
.	TRBV27	.	TRBJ2-1	CASSLTGPGGNEQFF	TGTGCCAGCAGTTTAACGGGACCGGGTGGGAATGAGCAGTTCTTC
.	TRBV7-3	.	TRBJ2-1	CASSPQGPRTYNEQFF	TGTGCCAGCAGCCCACAGGGACCGAGGACCTACAATGAGCAGTTCTTC
once	TRBV7-9	TRBD2	TRBJ2-7	CASRPPTSGNYEQYF	TGTGCCAGCCGCCCCCCGACTAGCGGCAACTACGAGCAGTACTTC
.	TRBV5-6	TRBD1	TRBJ1-4	CASSLAGQHEKLFF	TGTGCCAGCAGCTTGGCGGGACAGCATGAAAAACTGTTTTTT
.	TRBV6-5	.	TRBJ1-2	CASSYGTGDWMYYTF	TGTGCCAGCAGTTACGGTACAGGCGATTGGATGTACTACACCTTC
few	TRBV30	TRBD2	TRBJ2-1	CAWSVFMLAGGNEQFF	TGTGCCTGGAGTGTATTCATGTTAGCGGGGGGGAATGAGCAGTTCTTC
.	TRBV29-1	.	TRBJ2-4	CSAWDSGAKNIQYF	TGCAGCGCCTGGGACAGCGGGGCCAAAAACATTCAGTACTTC
once	TRBV9	.	TRBJ1-2	CASSVLEEGSYGYTF	TGTGCCAGCAGCGTATTAGAGGAGGGGAGCTATGGCTACACCTTC
.	TRBV7-3	TRBD1	TRBJ1-6	CASSLNRGGFNSPLHF	TGTGCCAGCAGCTTAAACAGGGGGGGATTTAATTCACCCCTCCACTTT
.	TRBV5-1	.	TRBJ1-1	CASSLWEQGSTEAFF	TGCGCCAGCAGCCTATGGGAACAGGGTAGTACTGAAGCTTTCTTT
.	TRBV2	TRBD1	TRBJ2-6	CASRTGAGANVLTF	TGTGCCAGCAGGACAGGGGCTGGGGCCAACGTCCTGACTTTC
.	TRBV5-1	TRBD1	TRBJ2-2	CASSGQARSNTGELFF	TGCGCCAGCAGCGGACAGGCTAGATCCAACACCGGGGAGCTGTTTTTT
.	TRBV15	TRBD1	TRBJ2-2	CATSRVVPGQGDTGELFF	TGTGCCACCAGCAGAGTGGTTCCGGGACAGGGAGATACCGGGGAGCTGTTTTTT
.	TRBV7-3	TRBD1	TRBJ2-7	CASSFGQGSAYEQYF	TGTGCCAGCAGCTTCGGACAGGGAAGCGCCTACGAGCAGTACTTC
once	TRBV9	.	TRBJ1-5	CASSVDGGEQPQHF	TGTGCCAGCAGCGTAGACGGGGGGGAGCAGCCCCAGCATTTT
.	TRBV9	TRBD2	TRBJ2-3	CASSVGTSGIDTQYF	TGTGCCAGCAGCGTAGGGACTAGCGGTATAGATACGCAGTATTTT
.	TRBV27	.	TRBJ1-1	CASSLSAGPNTEAFF	TGTGCCAGCAGTTTATCTGCAGGGCCGAACACTGAAGCTTTCTTT
.	TRBV7-9	TRBD1	TRBJ2-1	CASSFVTGGQGEQFF	TGTGCCAGCAGCTTCGTGACAGGGGGCCAAGGTGAGCAGTTCTTC
once	TRBV9	.	TRBJ2-7	CASSVAGTMDYEQYF	TGTGCCAGCAGCGTGGCTGGGACCATGGACTACGAGCAGTACTTC
.	TRBV7-8	.	TRBJ1-2	CASSPEPGLSYGYTF	TGTGCCAGCAGCCCCGAACCGGGACTTTCGTATGGCTACACCTTC
.	TRBV7-2	TRBD2	TRBJ2-1	CASSLAEVYNEQFF	TGTGCCAGCAGCCTAGCGGAAGTTTACAATGAGCAGTTCTTC
.	TRBV7-9	TRBD2	TRBJ2-1	CASSSSLAGGPQFF	TGTGCCAGCAGCTCGTCACTAGCGGGGGGTCCCCAGTTCTTC
.	TRBV2	.	TRBJ1-1	CASRRDTITNTEAFF	TGTGCCAGCAGGCGGGACACCATTACGAACACTGAAGCTTTCTTT
.	TRBV9	.	TRBJ1-4	CASSRGVGGEKLFF	TGTGCCAGCAGCCGAGGGGTAGGGGGTGAAAAACTGTTTTTT
once	TRBV28	.	TRBJ2-7	CASLEGSSYEQYF	TGTGCCAGCTTGGAGGGGAGCTCCTACGAGCAGTACTTC
.	TRBV6-1	.	TRBJ1-1	CASSETRNTEAFF	TGTGCCAGCAGTGAGACAAGGAACACTGAAGCTTTCTTT
.	TRBV27	TRBD1	TRBJ1-1	CASSPIGGAEAFF	TGTGCCAGCAGTCCCATAGGGGGCGCTGAAGCTTTCTTT
.	TRBV7-9	.	TRBJ2-5	CASSFSLQEDETQYF	TGTGCCAGCAGCTTCTCTCTCCAGGAGGACGAGACCCAGTACTTC
.	TRBV27	.	TRBJ2-2	CASSPLTGPTGELFF	TGTGCCAGCAGTCCTCTGACAGGCCCCACCGGGGAGCTGTTTTTT